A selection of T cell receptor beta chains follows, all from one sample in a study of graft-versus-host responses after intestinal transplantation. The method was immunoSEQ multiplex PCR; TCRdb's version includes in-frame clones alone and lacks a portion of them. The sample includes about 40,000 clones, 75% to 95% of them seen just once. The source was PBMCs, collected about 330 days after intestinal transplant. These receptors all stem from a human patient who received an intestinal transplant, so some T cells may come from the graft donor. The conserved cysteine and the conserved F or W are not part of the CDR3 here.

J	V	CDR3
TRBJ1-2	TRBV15	ATSRDYDGNYGYT
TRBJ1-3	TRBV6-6	ASRVGQERNTIY
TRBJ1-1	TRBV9	ASSVAVNTEAF
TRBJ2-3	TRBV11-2	ASSLVPGGRTDTQY
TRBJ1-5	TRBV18	ASSPGAVGNQPQH
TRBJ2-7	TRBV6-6	ASSYSGHSYEQY
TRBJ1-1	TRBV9	ASSVVAPTGSTEAF
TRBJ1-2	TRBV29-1	SVEKKGQSATYGYT
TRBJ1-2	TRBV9	ASSVGDRGRDGYT
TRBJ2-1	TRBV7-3	ASSYNEQF
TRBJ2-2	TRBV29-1	SVVGARGTGELF
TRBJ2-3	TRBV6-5	ASSYTGTGDTQY
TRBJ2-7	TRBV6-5	ASGDRVIREQY
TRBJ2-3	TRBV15	ATSSGAGGLPGDTQY
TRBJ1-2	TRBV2	ASRDRAGHYGYT
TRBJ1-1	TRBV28	ASSLTGNSPEAF
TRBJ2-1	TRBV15	ATSRDEGRNEQF
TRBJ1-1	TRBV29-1	SVEARTANTEAF
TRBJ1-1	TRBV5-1	ASSLEPTGETEAF
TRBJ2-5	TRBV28	ASSHRDRGRRETQY
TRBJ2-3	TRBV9	ASSGLAGGTDTQY
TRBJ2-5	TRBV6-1	ASSELAGGHQETQY
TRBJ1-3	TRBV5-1	ASSLGTGGFGNTIY
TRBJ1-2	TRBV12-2	ASCRQGHIYYGYT
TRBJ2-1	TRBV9	ASSYGLADYNEQF
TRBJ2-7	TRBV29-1	SVEGVGLSTYEQY
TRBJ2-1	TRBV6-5	ASSPDGNNEQF
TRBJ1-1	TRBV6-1	ASRDRGGATEAF
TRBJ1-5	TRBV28	ASSPQWNQPQH
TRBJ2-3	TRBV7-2	ASSSLAGFSTDTQY
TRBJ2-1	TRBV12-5	ASGKSGGLYNEQF
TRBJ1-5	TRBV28	ASSLDESSNQPQH
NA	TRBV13	ASSLGLATYEQY
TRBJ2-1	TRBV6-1	ASKAPAGGGEQF